The 13 T cell receptor beta chains given below trace back to one sample, sequenced in a study of blood T cell repertoires in COVID-19. TCRdb's table, derived via immunoSEQ multiplex PCR, lists solely in-frame clones and lacks some. Among over 300,000 clones listed, 65% to 90% were seen once. Sequencing was carried out using PBMCs or T cells enriched from blood (not recorded which). The receptors shown here come from a woman between 18 and 29 years old who had recovered from COVID-19.

CDR3 DNA sequence: TGTGCCACCAGTGATGGAAGGGGAGGTGGCTACACCTTC. As protein: CATSDGRGGGYTF. The rearrangement uses TRBV24-1 and TRBJ1-2; a weak D match, TRBD1 (5 bases). This CDR3 has 13 residues. Trimming took off 3 bases at V and 7 bases at J, with 11 bases between the two ends. Per germline, CDR1 KGHDR and CDR2 SFDVKD.

This clone was recorded a few times. This rearrangement joins TRBV18 to TRBJ1-1, with D tentatively TRBD1 (5 bases). The CDR3 is made up of 14 amino acids. CDR1 and CDR2 (germline): KGHSH, LQKENI. Trimming shortened V by 0 bases and J by 10 bases, and 15 bases separated the two germline ends. The CDR3 protein is CASSPPGGWGAAFF. The CDR3 coding sequence is TGTGCCAGCTCACCACCGGGGGGGTGGGGCGCAGCTTTCTTT.

This chain links TRBV6-4 with TRBJ2-7; 9 nucleotides agree with TRBD1. V lost 1 base and J lost 2; bases outside the gene matches: 9. The germline V gene has CDR1 MRHNA and CDR2 SNTAGT. This CDR3 has 17 amino acids. Here the CDR3 DNA reads TGTGCCAGCAGTGACTTGTTGCTCGGACAGGGGACCTACGAGCAGTACTTC. This translates into CASSDLLLGQGTYEQYF.

This clone was seen only once. The J gene is TRBJ2-1, the V gene TRBV24-1; a possible D gene is TRBD1 (6 bases). From germline, CDR1 is KGHDR and CDR2 SFDVKD. V dropped 7 bases and J dropped 0 bases, with 12 bases sitting between them. CDR3 size: 15 residues. CDR3 bases: TGTGCCACCAGCCCAGGGGAAAGCTCCTACAATGAGCAGTTCTTC. This translates into CATSPGESSYNEQFF.

This chain joins TRBV10-1 and TRBJ1-1, with 7 bases matching TRBD1. The V gene end was trimmed by 6 bases and the J gene end by 5 bases; junction bases not matched to a gene: 6. The CDR3 totals 13 residues. From germline, CDR1 is WNHNN and CDR2 SYGVQD (reference sequence). The CDR3: CASSATGETEAFF. CDR3 nucleotides: TGCGCCAGCAGCGCCACAGGGGAAACTGAAGCTTTCTTT.

The chain combines TRBV12-5 with TRBJ1-5; maybe TRBD1 (6 bases). The V end lost 11 bases, the J end lost 5 bases, and 13 bases lay between the germline ends. This CDR3 is 12 amino acids long. The germline CDR1 and CDR2 sequences are LGHNT and FRNRAP. This CDR3 is CACSQGDQPQHF. The CDR3 bases are TGTGCTTGCTCACAGGGAGATCAGCCCCAGCATTTT.

The V call is TRBV5-8, the J call TRBJ1-5; the D is unclear. The CDR3 is 13 amino acids. Germline CDR1 reads SGHTS; CDR2 reads YDEGEE. V dropped 4 bases and J dropped 4 bases, with 9 bases sitting between them. CDR3 sequence (DNA): TGTGCCAGCAGCCGGGTTAGTAATCAGCCCCAGCATTTT. Translating gives CASSRVSNQPQHF.

This clone has only one observation. The chain uses TRBV3-1 (or the pseudogene TRBV3-2) and TRBJ2-7; D unclear. V lost 1 base and J lost 5, with 12 bases in between. CDR1 and CDR2 from the germline V gene are LGHDT and YNNKEL (reference sequence). The CDR3 contains 14 residues. The CDR3 DNA reads TGTGCCAGCAGCCAAGGGGCAGATCCCAACGAGCAGTACTTC. Translating it yields CASSQGADPNEQYF.

This clone appeared a few times. This chain uses TRBV5-1 with TRBJ2-1; 10 nucleotides agree with TRBD2. Trimming at V came to 6 bases and at J to 6 bases, leaving 18 bases not matched to a gene. Per the germline V gene, CDR1 is SGHRS and CDR2 is YFSETQ. This CDR3 contains 18 residues. DNA of the CDR3: TGCGCCAGCACCTACCGAGGCCCTGGTAGCGGGGGGCTCAATGAGCAGTTCTTC. Translating it yields CASTYRGPGSGGLNEQFF. The complete variable domain, with remaining parts taken from reference TRBV5-1 and TRBJ2-1, reads KAGVTQTPRYLIKTRGQQVTLSCSPISGHRSVSWYQQTPGQGLQFLFEYFSETQRNKGNFPGRFSGRQFSNSRSEMNVSTLELGDSALYLCASTYRGPGSGGLNEQFFGPGTRLTVL.

The V and J genes are TRBV7-9 and TRBJ1-2; a weak D match, TRBD1 (6 bases). CDR1 is SEHNR and CDR2 is FQNEAQ in the germline V gene (reference sequence). The CDR3 is 15 amino acids. V was shortened by 0 bases and J by 3 bases, with 11 bases between the two germline ends. CDR3 amino acids: CASSLAGAGYYGYTF. The CDR3 nucleotides are TGTGCCAGCAGCTTAGCGGGGGCAGGGTACTATGGCTACACCTTC.

The chain recombines TRBV30 with TRBJ1-1; D uncertain. The V and J ends lost 5 bases and 6 bases respectively, with 16 bases between them. This CDR3 region has 13 residues. The V gene's germline CDR1 is GTSNPN and CDR2 SVGIG (reference sequence). The CDR3 bases are TGTGCCTGGGGGCCCGCGGGGAGGGCTGAAGCTTTCTTT. Protein sequence: CAWGPAGRAEAFF.

V gene TRBV18 combines with J gene TRBJ2-2, with a weak D call TRBD1 (5 bases). This CDR3 is 13 amino acids long. Germline V gene lookup returns CDR1 KGHSH and CDR2 LQKENI. The ends were cut back, 4 bases at V and 7 bases at J, with 10 bases in the middle. The CDR3 sequence is CASSRDSGGELFF. The CDR3 DNA reads as TGTGCCAGCTCACGCGACAGTGGCGGGGAGCTGTTTTTT.

V gene TRBV4-1 combines with J gene TRBJ2-1; the match to TRBD2 covers 13 bases. Germline CDR1 is MGHRA and CDR2 is YSYEKL. The CDR3 is made up of 16 amino acids. J was trimmed by 5 bases and V by 2 bases; bases with no gene match: 3. The CDR3 region is CASSQPGTSGDNEQFF. CDR3 in DNA: TGCGCCAGCAGCCAACCCGGGACTAGCGGGGACAATGAGCAGTTCTTC.